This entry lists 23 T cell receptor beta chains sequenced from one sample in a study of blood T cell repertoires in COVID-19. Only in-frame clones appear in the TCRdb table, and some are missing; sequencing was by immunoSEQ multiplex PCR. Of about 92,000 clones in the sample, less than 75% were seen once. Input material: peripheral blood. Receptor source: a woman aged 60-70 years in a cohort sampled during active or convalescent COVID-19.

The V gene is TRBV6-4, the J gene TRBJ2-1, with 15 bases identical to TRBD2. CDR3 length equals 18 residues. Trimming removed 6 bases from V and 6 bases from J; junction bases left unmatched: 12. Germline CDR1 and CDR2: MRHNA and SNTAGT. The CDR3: CASSDLRTSGGVVNEQFF. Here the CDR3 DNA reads TGTGCCAGCAGCGACCTTCGGACTAGCGGGGGGGTTGTCAATGAGCAGTTCTTC.

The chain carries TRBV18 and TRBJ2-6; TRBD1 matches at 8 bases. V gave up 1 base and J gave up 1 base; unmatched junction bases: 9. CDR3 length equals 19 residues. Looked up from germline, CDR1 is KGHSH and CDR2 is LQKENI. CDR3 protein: CASSPRLTGAFSGANVLTF. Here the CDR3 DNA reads TGTGCCAGCTCACCACGTTTGACAGGGGCCTTTTCTGGGGCCAACGTCCTGACTTTC.

Here the CDR3 reads CATSGWTSGNNEQFF. The CDR3 coding sequence is TGTGCCACCAGCGGTTGGACTAGCGGGAACAATGAGCAGTTCTTC. The chain carries TRBV15 and TRBJ2-1; 12 nucleotides match TRBD2. The CDR3 is made up of 15 amino acids. Germline V gene sequence: CDR1 LNHNV, CDR2 YYDKDF (reference sequence). Trimming removed 5 bases from V and 5 bases from J; junction bases left unmatched: 4. Full variable domain (missing parts from reference TRBV15 and TRBJ2-1): DAMVIQNPRYQVTQFGKPVTLSCSQTLNHNVMYWYQQKSSQAPKLLFHYYDKDFNNEADTPDNFQSRRPNTSFCFLDIRSPGLGDTAMYLCATSGWTSGNNEQFFGPGTRLTVL.

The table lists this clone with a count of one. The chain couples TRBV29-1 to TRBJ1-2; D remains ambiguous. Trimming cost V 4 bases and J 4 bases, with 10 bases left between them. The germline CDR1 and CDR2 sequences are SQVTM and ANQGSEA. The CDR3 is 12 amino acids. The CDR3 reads CSVGPEGYGYTF. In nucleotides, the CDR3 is TGCAGCGTTGGACCCGAGGGCTATGGCTACACCTTC.

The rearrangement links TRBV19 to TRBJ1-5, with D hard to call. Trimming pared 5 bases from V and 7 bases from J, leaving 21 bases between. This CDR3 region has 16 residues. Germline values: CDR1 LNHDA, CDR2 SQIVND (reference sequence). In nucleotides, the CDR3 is TGTGCCAGTAGTCCAACCCCAGCGGGTTCTGTGCAGCCCCAGCATTTT. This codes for CASSPTPAGSVQPQHF.

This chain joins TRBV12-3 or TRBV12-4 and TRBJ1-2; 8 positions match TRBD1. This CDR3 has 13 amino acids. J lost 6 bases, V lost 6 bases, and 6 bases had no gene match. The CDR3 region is CASRYTGGHGYTF. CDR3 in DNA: TGTGCCAGCAGGTATACAGGGGGGCATGGCTACACCTTC.

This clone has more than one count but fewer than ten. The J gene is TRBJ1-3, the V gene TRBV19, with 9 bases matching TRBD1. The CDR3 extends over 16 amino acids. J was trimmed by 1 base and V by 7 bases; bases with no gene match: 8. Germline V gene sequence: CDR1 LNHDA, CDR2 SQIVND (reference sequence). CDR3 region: CASMGGQGGSGNTIYF. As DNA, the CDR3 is TGTGCCAGTATGGGGGGACAGGGAGGATCTGGAAACACCATATATTTT.

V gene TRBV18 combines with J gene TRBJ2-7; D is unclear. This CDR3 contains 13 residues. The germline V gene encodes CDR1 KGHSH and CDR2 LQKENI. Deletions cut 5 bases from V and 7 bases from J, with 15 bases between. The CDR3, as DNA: TGTGCCAGCTCAGCCGCACTCAACCGGGAGCAGTACTTC. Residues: CASSAALNREQYF. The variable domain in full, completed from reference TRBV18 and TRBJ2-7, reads NAGVMQNPRHLVRRRGQEARLRCSPMKGHSHVYWYRQLPEEGLKFMVYLQKENIIDESGMPKERFSAEFPKEGPSILRIQQVVRGDSAAYFCASSAALNREQYFGPGTRLTVT.

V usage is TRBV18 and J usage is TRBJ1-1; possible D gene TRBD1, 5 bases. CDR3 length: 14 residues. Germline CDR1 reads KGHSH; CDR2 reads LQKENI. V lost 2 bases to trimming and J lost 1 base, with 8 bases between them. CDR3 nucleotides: TGTGCCAGCTCACCAAAGGGGTCGAACACTGAAGCTTTCTTT. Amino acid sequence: CASSPKGSNTEAFF.

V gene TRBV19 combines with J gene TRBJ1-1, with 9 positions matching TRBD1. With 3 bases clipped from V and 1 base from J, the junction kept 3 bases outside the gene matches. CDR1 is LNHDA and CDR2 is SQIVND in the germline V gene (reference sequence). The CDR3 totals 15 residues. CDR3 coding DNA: TGTGCCAGTAGTATCCCGACAGGGGGGAACACTGAAGCTTTCTTT. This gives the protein CASSIPTGGNTEAFF.

The CDR3: CASSPRTGGWETQYF. As DNA, the CDR3 is TGTGCCAGCAGCCCGCGGACAGGGGGGTGGGAGACCCAGTACTTC. The chain combines TRBV5-4 with TRBJ2-5; 10 nucleotides align to TRBD1. CDR3 length: 15 amino acids. The trim removed 4 bases at V and 5 bases at J, leaving 8 bases unmatched. Germline-derived CDR1 and CDR2 are SGHNT and YYREEE (reference sequence).

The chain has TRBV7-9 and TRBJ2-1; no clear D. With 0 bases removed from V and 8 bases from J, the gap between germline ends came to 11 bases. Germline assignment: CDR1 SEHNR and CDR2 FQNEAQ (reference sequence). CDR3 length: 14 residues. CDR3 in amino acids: CASSLARGFDEQFF. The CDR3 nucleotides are TGTGCCAGCAGCTTAGCTAGAGGTTTTGATGAGCAGTTCTTC.

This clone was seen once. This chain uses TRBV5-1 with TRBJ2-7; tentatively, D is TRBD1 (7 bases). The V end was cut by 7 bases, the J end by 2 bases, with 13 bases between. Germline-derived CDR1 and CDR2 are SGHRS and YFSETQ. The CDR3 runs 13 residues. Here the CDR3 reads CASGQGGTYEQYF. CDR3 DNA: TGCGCCAGCGGCCAGGGGGGCACCTACGAGCAGTACTTC.

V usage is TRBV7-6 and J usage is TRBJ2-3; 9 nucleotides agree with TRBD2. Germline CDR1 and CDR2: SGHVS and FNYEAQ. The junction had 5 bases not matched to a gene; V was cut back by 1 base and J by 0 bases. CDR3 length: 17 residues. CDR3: CASSLGLAGSSTDTQYF. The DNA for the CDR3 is TGTGCCAGCAGCTTAGGGCTAGCGGGGTCTAGCACAGATACGCAGTATTTT.

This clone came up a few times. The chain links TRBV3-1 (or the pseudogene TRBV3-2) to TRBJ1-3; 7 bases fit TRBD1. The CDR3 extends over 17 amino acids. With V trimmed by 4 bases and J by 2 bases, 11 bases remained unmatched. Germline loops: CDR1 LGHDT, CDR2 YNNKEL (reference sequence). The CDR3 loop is CASSPFLDRVAGNTIYF. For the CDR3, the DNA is TGTGCCAGCAGCCCATTTTTAGACAGGGTCGCTGGAAACACCATATATTTT.

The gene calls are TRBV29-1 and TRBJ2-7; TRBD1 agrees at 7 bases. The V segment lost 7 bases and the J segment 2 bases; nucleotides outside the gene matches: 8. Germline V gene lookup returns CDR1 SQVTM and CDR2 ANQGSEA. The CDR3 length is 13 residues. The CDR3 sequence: CSASGGAPYEQYF. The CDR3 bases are TGCAGCGCGTCAGGGGGTGCCCCCTACGAGCAGTACTTC.

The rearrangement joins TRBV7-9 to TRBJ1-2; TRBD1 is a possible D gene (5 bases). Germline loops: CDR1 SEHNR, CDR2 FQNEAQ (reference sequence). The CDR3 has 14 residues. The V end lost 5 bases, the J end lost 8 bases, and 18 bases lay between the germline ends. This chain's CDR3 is CASSGMWSGVGYTF. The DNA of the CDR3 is TGTGCCAGCAGCGGGATGTGGTCGGGGGTGGGCTACACCTTC.

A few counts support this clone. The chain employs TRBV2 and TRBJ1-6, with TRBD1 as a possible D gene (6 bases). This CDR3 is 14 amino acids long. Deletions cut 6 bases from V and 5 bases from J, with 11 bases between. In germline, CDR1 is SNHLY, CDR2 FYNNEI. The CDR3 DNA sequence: TGTGCCAGCAGGCCGGGACACCATAATTCACCCCTCCACTTT. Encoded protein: CASRPGHHNSPLHF.

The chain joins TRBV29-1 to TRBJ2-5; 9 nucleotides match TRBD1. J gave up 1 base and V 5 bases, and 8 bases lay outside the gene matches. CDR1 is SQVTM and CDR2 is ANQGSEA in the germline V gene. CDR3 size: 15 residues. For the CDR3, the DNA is TGCAGCGTTAAACCCGGGACAGGGCTCCAAGAGACCCAGTACTTC. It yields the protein CSVKPGTGLQETQYF. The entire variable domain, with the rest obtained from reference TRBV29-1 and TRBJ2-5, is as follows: SAVISQKPSRDICQRGTSLTIQCQVDSQVTMMFWYRQQPGQSLTLIATANQGSEATYESGFVIDKFPISRPNLTFSTLTVSNMSPEDSSIYLCSVKPGTGLQETQYFGPGTRLLVL.

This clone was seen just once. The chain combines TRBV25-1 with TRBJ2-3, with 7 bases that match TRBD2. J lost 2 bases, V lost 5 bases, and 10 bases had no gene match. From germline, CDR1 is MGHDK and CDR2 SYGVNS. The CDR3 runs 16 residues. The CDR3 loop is CASSRGGATLTDTQYF. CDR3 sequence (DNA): TGTGCCAGCAGTCGCGGGGGAGCCACCCTCACAGATACGCAGTATTTT.

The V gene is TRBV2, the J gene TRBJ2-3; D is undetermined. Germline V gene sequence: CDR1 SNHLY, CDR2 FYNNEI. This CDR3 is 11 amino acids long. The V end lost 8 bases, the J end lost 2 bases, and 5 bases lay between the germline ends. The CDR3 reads CASSVTDTQYF. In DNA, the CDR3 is TGTGCCAGCTCGGTCACAGATACGCAGTATTTT. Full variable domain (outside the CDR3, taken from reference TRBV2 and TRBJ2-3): EPEVTQTPSHQVTQMGQEVILRCVPISNHLYFYWYRQILGQKVEFLVSFYNNEISEKSEIFDDQFSVERPDGSNFTLKIRSTKLEDSAMYFCASSVTDTQYFGPGTRLTVL.

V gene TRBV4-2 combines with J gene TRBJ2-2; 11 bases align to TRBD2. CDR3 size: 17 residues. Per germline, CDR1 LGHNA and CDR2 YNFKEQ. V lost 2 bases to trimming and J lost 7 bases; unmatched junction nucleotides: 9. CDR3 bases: TGTGCCAGCAGCCAAACTAGCGGGGGCCTTAAGGGCGGGGAGCTGTTTTTT. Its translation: CASSQTSGGLKGGELFF.

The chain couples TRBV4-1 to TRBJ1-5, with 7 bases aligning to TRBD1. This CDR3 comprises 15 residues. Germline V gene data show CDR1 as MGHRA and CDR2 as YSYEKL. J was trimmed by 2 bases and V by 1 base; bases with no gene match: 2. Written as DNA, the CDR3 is TGCGCCAGCAGCCAAGGGCAGGGGGGCAATCAGCCCCAGCATTTT. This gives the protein CASSQGQGGNQPQHF.